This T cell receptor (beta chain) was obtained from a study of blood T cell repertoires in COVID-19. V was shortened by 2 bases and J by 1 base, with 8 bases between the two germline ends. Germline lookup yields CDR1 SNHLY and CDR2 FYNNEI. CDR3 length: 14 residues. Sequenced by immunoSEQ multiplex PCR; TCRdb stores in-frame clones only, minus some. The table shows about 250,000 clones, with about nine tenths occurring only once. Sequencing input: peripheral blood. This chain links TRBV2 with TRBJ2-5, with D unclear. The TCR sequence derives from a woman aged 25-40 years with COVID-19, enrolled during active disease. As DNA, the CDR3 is TGTGCCAGCAGTGAAACCCGGAGCCAAGAGACCCAGTACTTC. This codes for CASSETRSQETQYF.